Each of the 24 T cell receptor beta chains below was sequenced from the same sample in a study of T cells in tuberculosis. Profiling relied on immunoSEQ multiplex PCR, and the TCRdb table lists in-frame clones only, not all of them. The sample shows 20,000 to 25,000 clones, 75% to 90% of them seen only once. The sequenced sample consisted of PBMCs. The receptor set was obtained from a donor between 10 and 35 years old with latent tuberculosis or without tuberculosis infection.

The CDR3 loop is CASLRVNTEAFF. The CDR3 DNA follows: TGTGCCAGCTTGAGGGTGAACACTGAAGCTTTCTTT. This chain uses TRBV2 with TRBJ1-1; no reliable D call. This CDR3 spans 12 amino acids. V dropped 8 bases and J dropped 0 bases, with 7 bases sitting between them. Germline CDR1 SNHLY, CDR2 FYNNEI.

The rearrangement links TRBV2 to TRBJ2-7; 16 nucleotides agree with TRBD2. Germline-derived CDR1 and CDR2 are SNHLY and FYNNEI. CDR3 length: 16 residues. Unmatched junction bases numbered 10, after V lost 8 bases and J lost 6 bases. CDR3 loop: CASSPSGLAGGPEQYF. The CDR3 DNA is TGTGCCAGCTCTCCTTCGGGACTAGCGGGGGGGCCCGAGCAGTACTTC.

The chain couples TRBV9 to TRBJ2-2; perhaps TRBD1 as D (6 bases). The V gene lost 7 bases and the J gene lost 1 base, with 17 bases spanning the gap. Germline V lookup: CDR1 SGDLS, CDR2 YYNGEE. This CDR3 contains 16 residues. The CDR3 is CASGGTGTQNTGELFF. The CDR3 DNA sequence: TGTGCCAGCGGGGGTACCGGGACACAGAACACCGGGGAGCTGTTTTTT.

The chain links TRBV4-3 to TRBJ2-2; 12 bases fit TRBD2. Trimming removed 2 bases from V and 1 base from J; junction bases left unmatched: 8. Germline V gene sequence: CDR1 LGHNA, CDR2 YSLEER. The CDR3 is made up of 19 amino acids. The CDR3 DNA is TGCGCCAGCAGCCAACTAGTCCCGGGACTAGCGGGGAACACCGGGGAGCTGTTTTTT. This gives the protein CASSQLVPGLAGNTGELFF.

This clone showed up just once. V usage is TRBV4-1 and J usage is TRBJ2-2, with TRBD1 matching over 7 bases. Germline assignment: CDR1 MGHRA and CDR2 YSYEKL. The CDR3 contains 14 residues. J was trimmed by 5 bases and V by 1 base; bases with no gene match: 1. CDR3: CASSQGRGTGELFF. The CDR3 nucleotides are TGCGCCAGCAGCCAAGGCAGGGGGACCGGGGAGCTGTTTTTT.

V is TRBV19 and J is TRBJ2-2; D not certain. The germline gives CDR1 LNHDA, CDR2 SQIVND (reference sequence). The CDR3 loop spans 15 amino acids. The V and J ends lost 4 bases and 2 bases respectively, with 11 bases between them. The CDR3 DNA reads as TGTGCCAGTAGTAAGACAAGCCTCAACACCGGGGAGCTGTTTTTT. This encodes CASSKTSLNTGELFF.

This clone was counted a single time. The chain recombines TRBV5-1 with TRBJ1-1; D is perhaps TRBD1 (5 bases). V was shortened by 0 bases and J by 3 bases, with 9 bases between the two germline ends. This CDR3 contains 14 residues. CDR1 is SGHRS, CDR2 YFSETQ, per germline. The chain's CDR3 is CASSLEGGDTEAFF. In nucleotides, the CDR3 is TGCGCCAGCAGCTTGGAAGGAGGGGACACTGAAGCTTTCTTT.

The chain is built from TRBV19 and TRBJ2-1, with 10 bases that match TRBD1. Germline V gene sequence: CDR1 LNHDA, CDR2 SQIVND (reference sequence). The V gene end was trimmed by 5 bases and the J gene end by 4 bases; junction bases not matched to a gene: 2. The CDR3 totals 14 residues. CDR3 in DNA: TGTGCCAGTAGTCGGACAGGGGGGTACAATGAGCAGTTCTTC. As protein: CASSRTGGYNEQFF.

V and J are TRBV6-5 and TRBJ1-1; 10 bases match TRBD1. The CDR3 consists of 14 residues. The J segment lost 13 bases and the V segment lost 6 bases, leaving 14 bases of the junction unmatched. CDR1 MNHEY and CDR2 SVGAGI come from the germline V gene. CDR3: CASSPVTEGQGHFF. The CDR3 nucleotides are TGTGCCAGCAGCCCAGTTACAGAGGGACAGGGGCATTTCTTT.

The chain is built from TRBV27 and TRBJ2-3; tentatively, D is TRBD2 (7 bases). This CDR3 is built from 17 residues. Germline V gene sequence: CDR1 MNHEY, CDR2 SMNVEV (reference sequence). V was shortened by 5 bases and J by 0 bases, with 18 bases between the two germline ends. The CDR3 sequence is CASSALWGGPSTDTQYF. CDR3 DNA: TGTGCCAGCAGTGCCCTCTGGGGGGGCCCTAGCACAGATACGCAGTATTTT.

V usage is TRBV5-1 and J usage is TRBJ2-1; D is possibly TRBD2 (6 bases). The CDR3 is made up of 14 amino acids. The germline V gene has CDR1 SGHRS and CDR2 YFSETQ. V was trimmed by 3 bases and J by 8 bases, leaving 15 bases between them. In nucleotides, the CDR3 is TGCGCCAGCAGCTCCCCCGGACCGGGGGATGAGCAGTTCTTC. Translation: CASSSPGPGDEQFF.

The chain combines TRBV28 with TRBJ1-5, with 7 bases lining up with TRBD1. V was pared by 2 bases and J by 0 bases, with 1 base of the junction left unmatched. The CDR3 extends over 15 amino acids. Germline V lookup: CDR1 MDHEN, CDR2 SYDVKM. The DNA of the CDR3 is TGTGCCAGCAGTTTACACAGGGGTAGCAATCAGCCCCAGCATTTT. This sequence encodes CASSLHRGSNQPQHF.

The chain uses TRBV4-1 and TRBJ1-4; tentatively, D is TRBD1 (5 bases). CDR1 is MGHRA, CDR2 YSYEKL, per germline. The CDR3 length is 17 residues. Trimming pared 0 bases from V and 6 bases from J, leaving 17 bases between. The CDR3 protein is CASSQEAVGRDDEKLFF. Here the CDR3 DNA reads TGCGCCAGCAGCCAAGAAGCCGTGGGGAGGGACGATGAAAAACTGTTTTTT.

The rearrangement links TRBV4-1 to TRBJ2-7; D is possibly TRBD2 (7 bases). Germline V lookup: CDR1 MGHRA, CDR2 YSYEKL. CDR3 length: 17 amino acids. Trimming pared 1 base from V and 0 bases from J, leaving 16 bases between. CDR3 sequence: CASSQGLRGPSSYEQYF. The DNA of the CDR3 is TGCGCCAGCAGCCAAGGTCTGCGGGGGCCGAGCTCCTACGAGCAGTACTTC.

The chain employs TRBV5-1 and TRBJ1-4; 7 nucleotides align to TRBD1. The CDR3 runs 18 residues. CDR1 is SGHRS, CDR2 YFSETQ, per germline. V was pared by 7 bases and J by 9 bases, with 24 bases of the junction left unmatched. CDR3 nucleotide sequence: TGCGCCAGCTTTACTGACAGGGTACGGACCCCGTTGACGAAAAAACTGTTTTTT. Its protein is CASFTDRVRTPLTKKLFF.

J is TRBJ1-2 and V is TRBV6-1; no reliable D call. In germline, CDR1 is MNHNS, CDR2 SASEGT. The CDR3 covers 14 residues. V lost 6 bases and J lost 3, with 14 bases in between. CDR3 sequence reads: CASSSLTVYYGYTF. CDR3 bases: TGTGCCAGCAGCTCCCTTACAGTCTACTATGGCTACACCTTC.

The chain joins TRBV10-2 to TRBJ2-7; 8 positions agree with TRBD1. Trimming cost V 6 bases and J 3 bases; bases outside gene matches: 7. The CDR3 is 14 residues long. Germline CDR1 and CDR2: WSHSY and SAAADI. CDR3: CASRVGQGVYEQYF. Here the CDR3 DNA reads TGCGCCAGCAGAGTTGGACAGGGCGTCTACGAGCAGTACTTC.

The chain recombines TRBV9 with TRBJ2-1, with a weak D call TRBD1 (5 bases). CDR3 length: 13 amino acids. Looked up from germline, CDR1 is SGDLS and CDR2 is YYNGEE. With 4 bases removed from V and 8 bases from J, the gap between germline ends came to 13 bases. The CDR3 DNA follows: TGTGCCAGCAGCCCAGACGTAGGGGATGAGCAGTTCTTC. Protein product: CASSPDVGDEQFF.

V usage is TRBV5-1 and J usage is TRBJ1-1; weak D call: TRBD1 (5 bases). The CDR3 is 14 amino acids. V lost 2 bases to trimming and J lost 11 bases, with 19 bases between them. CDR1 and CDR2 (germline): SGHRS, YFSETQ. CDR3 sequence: CASSLHTGDQRAFF. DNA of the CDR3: TGCGCCAGCAGCTTACATACGGGGGACCAACGGGCTTTCTTT.

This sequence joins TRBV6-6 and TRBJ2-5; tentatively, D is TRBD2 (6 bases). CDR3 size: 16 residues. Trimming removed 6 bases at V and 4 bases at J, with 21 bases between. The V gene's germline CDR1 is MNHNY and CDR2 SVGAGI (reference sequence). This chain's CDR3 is CASSRRDSPIPETQYF. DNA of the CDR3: TGTGCCAGCAGCCGCCGGGACTCCCCCATCCCAGAGACCCAGTACTTC.

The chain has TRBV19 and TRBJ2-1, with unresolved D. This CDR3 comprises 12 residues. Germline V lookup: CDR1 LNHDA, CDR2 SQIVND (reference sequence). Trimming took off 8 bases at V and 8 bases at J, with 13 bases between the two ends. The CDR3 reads CASARRHDEQFF. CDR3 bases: TGTGCCAGTGCAAGGCGGCACGATGAGCAGTTCTTC.

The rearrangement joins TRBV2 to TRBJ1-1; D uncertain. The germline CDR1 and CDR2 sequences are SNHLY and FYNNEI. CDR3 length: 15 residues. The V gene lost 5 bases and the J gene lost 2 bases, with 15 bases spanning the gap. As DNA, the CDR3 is TGTGCCAGCAGTCGCGGCGTCGGAGCTAACACTGAAGCTTTCTTT. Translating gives CASSRGVGANTEAFF. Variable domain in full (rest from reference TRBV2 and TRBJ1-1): EPEVTQTPSHQVTQMGQEVILRCVPISNHLYFYWYRQILGQKVEFLVSFYNNEISEKSEIFDDQFSVERPDGSNFTLKIRSTKLEDSAMYFCASSRGVGANTEAFFGQGTRLTVV.

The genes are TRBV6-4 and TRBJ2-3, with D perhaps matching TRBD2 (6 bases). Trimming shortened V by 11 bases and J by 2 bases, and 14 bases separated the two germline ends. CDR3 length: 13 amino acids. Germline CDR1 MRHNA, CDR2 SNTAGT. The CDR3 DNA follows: TGTGCCGCAGCGGGCGGCCCCACAGATACGCAGTATTTT. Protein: CAAAGGPTDTQYF.

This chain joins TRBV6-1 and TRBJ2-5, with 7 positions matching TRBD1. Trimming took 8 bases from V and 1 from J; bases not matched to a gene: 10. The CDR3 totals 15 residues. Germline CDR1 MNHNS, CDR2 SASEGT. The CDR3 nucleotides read TGTGCCAGCCGTCGTGCCAGGGGGTTCCAAGAGACCCAGTACTTC. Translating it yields CASRRARGFQETQYF.